This T cell receptor (beta chain) was recorded in a study of blood T cell repertoires in COVID-19. TCRdb's copy holds only in-frame clones and misses some; the assay was immunoSEQ multiplex PCR. This repertoire shows approximately 150,000 clones, 80% to 90% found once; its top ten account for less than 2%. Trimming removed 5 bases at V and 5 bases at J, with 22 bases between. Per the germline V gene, CDR1 is SGHNT and CDR2 is YYREEE (reference sequence). The CDR3 contains 16 residues. This sequence was found in a woman aged 45-65 years with acute or convalescent COVID-19. Sequenced material: peripheral blood. The chain recombines TRBV5-4 with TRBJ2-5, with D tentatively TRBD2 (6 bases). The CDR3 region is CASSFLGLSGRETQYF. CDR3 DNA: TGTGCCAGCAGTTTTTTGGGACTCAGCGGGCGGGAGACCCAGTACTTC.